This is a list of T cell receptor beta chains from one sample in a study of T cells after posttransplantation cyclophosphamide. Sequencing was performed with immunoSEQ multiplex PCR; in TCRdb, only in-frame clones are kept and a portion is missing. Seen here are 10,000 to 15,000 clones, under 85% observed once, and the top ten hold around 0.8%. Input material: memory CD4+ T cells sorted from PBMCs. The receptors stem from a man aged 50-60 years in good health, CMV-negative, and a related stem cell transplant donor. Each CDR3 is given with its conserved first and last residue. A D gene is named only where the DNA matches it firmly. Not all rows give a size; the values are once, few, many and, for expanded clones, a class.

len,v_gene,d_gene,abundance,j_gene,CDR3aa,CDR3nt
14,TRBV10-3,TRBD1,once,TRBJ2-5,CAINGQGTQETQYF,TGTGCCATCAACGGACAGGGAACCCAAGAGACCCAGTACTTC
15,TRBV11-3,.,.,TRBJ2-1,CASSTGGAEDNEQFF,TGTGCCAGCAGCACAGGTGGGGCAGAGGACAATGAGCAGTTCTTC
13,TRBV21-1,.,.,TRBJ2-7,CASSKGQKSEQYF,TGTGCCAGCAGCAAGGGACAAAAATCCGAGCAGTACTTC
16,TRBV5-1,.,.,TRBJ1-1,CASSRTALGSDTEAFF,TGCGCCAGCAGCCGGACAGCCCTGGGGTCGGACACTGAAGCTTTCTTT
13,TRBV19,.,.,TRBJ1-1,CASLPRGDTEAFF,TGTGCCAGTCTCCCTCGGGGGGACACTGAAGCTTTCTTT
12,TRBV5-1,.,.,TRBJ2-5,CASSLEEETQYF,TGCGCCAGCAGCTTGGAAGAGGAGACCCAGTACTTC
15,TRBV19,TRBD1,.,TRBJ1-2,CASSLGTGSNYGYTF,TGTGCCAGTAGCCTCGGGACAGGGAGTAACTATGGCTACACCTTC
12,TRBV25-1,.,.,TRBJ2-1,CASSEYDNEQFF,TGTGCCAGCAGTGAATACGACAATGAGCAGTTCTTC
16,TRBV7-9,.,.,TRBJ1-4,CASSLISGGKVEKLFF,TGTGCCAGCAGCCTCATATCGGGGGGGAAAGTTGAAAAACTGTTTTTT
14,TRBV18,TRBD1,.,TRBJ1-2,CASSRDRESYGYTF,TGTGCCAGCTCCCGGGACAGGGAGAGCTATGGCTACACCTTC
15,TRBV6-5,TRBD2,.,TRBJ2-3,CASSSSGVPTDTQYF,TGTGCCAGCAGCTCTAGCGGGGTGCCCACAGATACGCAGTATTTT
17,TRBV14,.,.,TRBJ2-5,CASSQMRDSLNAETQYF,TGTGCCAGCAGCCAAATGAGAGATTCCTTGAACGCAGAGACCCAGTACTTC
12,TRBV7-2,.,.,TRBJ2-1,CASSPTLNEQFF,TGTGCCAGCAGCCCTACTCTCAATGAGCAGTTCTTC